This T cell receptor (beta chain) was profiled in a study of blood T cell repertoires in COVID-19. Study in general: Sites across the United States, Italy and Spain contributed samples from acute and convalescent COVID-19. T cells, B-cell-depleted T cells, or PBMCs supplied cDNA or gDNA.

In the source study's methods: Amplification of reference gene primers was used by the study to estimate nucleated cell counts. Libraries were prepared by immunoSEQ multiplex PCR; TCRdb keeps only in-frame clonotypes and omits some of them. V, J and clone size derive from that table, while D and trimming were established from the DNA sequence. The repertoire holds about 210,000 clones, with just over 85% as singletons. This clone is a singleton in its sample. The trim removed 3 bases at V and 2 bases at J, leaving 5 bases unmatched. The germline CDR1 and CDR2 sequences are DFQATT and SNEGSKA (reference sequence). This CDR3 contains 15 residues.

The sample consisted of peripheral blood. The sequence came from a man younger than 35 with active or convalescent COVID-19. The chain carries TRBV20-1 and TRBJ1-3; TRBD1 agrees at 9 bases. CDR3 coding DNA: TGCAGTGCTAGTCCCGGGACAGGGACTGGAAACACCATATATTTT. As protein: CSASPGTGTGNTIYF.